This T cell receptor (beta chain) comes out of a study of cytomegalovirus exposure and HLA in healthy donors. General study findings and limits: From TCR beta sequences, most subjects' HLA-A and HLA-B alleles were reportedly predicted accurately.

A remark on this clone: Antigen unknown. This specimen includes other DNA sequences encoding the same CDR3.

J gave up 8 bases and V 9 bases, and 11 bases lay outside the gene matches. The CDR3 is made up of 13 amino acids. Germline V gene lookup returns CDR1 LNHDA and CDR2 SQIVND (reference sequence). These donors, healthy bone marrow donors, were studied. Nominal health characterized the donors when sampled, though unrecorded immune exposures were likely. The PCR employed 60 Vbeta primers together with 13 Jbeta primers. The repertoire was sequenced with immunoSEQ multiplex PCR; TCRdb's copy has only in-frame clones and lacks some. The sample records about 170,000 clones, about 85% being singletons. The source of this sequence is a boy aged 2 to 10 in good health and CMV-seronegative. V is TRBV19 and J is TRBJ1-2, with 8 bases identical to TRBD1. The source material was PBMCs. The CDR3 DNA follows: TGTGCCAGCGATACCGGACAGGGCACAGGCTACACCTTC. Translating it yields CASDTGQGTGYTF.